A single sample is the source of the 3 T cell receptor beta chains below, sequenced in a study of cytomegalovirus exposure and HLA in healthy donors (dated by TCRdb to 2016 to 2017). Library preparation used the immunoSEQ multiplex PCR assay. A mixture of 60 forward primers for TCR Vbeta segments and 13 reverse primers for TCR Jbeta segments was used in the multiplex PCR. Drawn from immuneACCESS, this table holds only the in-frame rearrangements with V and J called that TCRdb kept. Clones are partly lost; checked studies trace under half to an unresolved V gene and leave the rest unexplained. In all, the sample holds some 150,000 clones, and 81% of those were seen once. Under 15% of the sample comes from the top ten. Sample: PBMCs. The source of these receptors is a woman in her fifties or sixties in good health and CMV-seronegative.

The rearrangement links TRBV6-5 to TRBJ1-2; 11 bases match TRBD1. CDR3 length: 15 residues. Germline assignment: CDR1 MNHEY and CDR2 SVGAGI. The trim removed 6 bases at V and 7 bases at J, leaving 10 bases unmatched. The CDR3 DNA reads as TGTGCCAGCAGAAACGGGTGGACAGGGGGCAGTGGCTACACCTTC. Its protein product is CASRNGWTGGSGYTF.

This chain uses TRBV5-5 with TRBJ2-1; D gene uncertain. The CDR3 has 13 residues. Trimming stripped 7 bases from V and 2 bases from J, with 10 bases between. Germline V gives CDR1 SGHKS, CDR2 YYEKEE (reference sequence). CDR3 nucleotide sequence: TGTGCCAGCTTGAGAAGTGCCTACAATGAGCAGTTCTTC. It translates to CASLRSAYNEQFF.

This rearrangement joins TRBV19 to TRBJ1-6; 11 nucleotides agree with TRBD1. Looked up from germline, CDR1 is LNHDA and CDR2 is SQIVND (reference sequence). The ends lost 6 bases at V and 7 bases at J; junction bases unmatched: 8. The CDR3 length is 16 residues. The CDR3 spells CASSRGTGGRNSPLHF. CDR3 DNA sequence: TGTGCCAGTAGCCGAGGGACAGGGGGACGAAATTCACCCCTCCACTTT.